The sequence of this TCR beta chain was determined in a study of blood T cell repertoires in COVID-19. About the study: Sample material is recorded as cDNA or gDNA derived from T cells, B-cell-depleted T cells, or PBMCs.

V lost 0 bases, J lost 6 bases, and 10 bases lay in between. Germline assignment: CDR1 MNHEY and CDR2 SMNVEV (reference sequence). This CDR3 is 14 amino acids long. The assay was immunoSEQ multiplex PCR, and TCRdb's table has in-frame clones only and misses some. The top ten clones hold 3.5% to 5% of a sample with about 160,000 clones, over 85% of them seen once. This clonotype was sampled from a woman between 50 and 59 years old with acute or convalescent COVID-19. Sequencing was carried out using peripheral blood. The J gene is TRBJ2-3, the V gene TRBV27; possibly TRBD2 for D (6 bases). CDR3 DNA sequence: TGTGCCAGCAGTTTATCGCGGGGTGCGGATACGCAGTATTTT. Amino acids: CASSLSRGADTQYF.